This T cell receptor (beta chain) is from a study of beta chain features in type 1 diabetes. From germline, CDR1 is SGHDN and CDR2 FVKESK. The V gene lost 4 bases and the J gene lost 4 bases, with 10 bases spanning the gap. The CDR3 sequence is 13 residues long. Findings of the study overall: Across all four CD4+ subsets, people with type 1 diabetes showed modestly shorter TCRB CDR3s. No resolution was reached here on whether HLA type influences TCRB rearrangement. Any PCR bias toward short templates would affect both groups alike. A pattern of fewer insertions and more deletions at VDJ junctions was seen in type 1 diabetes patients.

The entirety of the isolated RNA underwent reverse transcription, so expressed TCRB transcripts were sequenced. Assay: immunoSEQ multiplex PCR; the TCRdb copy retains only in-frame clones and omits some. The sample consists of a few hundred thousand clones, over 12% of them appearing once. This clone was counted only a few times. Antigen unknown. Input material: naive CD4+ T cells from blood. This sequence originates from a young man with type 1 diabetes. This chain links TRBV14 with TRBJ1-2; unclear D gene. CDR3 amino acids: CASSLVSRYGYTF. CDR3 bases: TGTGCCAGCAGCCTCGTGAGCCGCTATGGCTACACCTTC.